A single sample is the source of the 27 T cell receptor beta chains below, sequenced in a study of regulatory T cells in long-lasting Graves disease. Construction of the TCR beta libraries employed iRepertoire HTBI primers in conjunction with Arm-PCR of CDR3 regions. TCRdb fed the multiplex PCR reads into MiXCR, producing one record per CDR3 protein. The table lists over 350,000 distinct CDR3 sequences, roughly 20% of them singletons. The sample's time point: persistent/refractory GD, antithyroid drugs over 5 years with positive TRAb. The TCR library was prepared using RNA isolated from PBMCs. Sequences were derived from peripheral blood mononuclear cells (PBMCs), sampled when the disease was refractory, from a patient treated with antithyroid drugs. Receptors originate from a female donor with Graves disease.

This clonotype was recorded a few times. A much larger clone lies a single base off, so this may be a read error. The J gene is TRBJ2-5, the V gene TRBV2, with D possibly matching TRBD1 (6 bases). CDR3 size: 15 residues. Germline CDR1 reads SNHLY; CDR2 reads FYNNEI. CDR3 sequence: CASSKTGRTQGTQYF. CDR3 sequence (DNA): TGTGCCAGCAGCAAAACAGGGCGCACCCAAGGGACCCAGTACTTC.

This chain links TRBV2 with TRBJ2-1; D is undetermined. Trimming took off 6 bases at V and 10 bases at J, with 10 bases between the two ends. The V gene's germline CDR1 is SNHLY and CDR2 FYNNEI. This CDR3 contains 11 residues. As DNA, the CDR3 is TGTGCCAGCAGAGACCTTGGAGAGCAGTTCTTC. This codes for CASRDLGEQFF.

This chain connects TRBV27 to TRBJ2-7; 8 bases map to TRBD1. The ends lost 0 bases at V and 0 bases at J; junction bases unmatched: 4. This CDR3 has 16 amino acids. Per the germline V gene, CDR1 is MNHEY and CDR2 is SMNVEV (reference sequence). CDR3 DNA sequence: TGTGCCAGCAGTTTATCGACAGGGGACAGCTCCTACGAGCAGTACTTC. This sequence encodes CASSLSTGDSSYEQYF.

This clonotype was picked up a small number of times. The gene calls are TRBV30 and TRBJ1-2; 8 bases match TRBD1. The ends lost 5 bases at V and 8 bases at J; junction bases unmatched: 10. The CDR3 spans 13 residues. Germline V lookup: CDR1 GTSNPN, CDR2 SVGIG (reference sequence). The CDR3 sequence is CAWVSGQGNGYTF. CDR3 in DNA: TGTGCCTGGGTTAGCGGACAGGGTAACGGCTACACCTTC.

There are a few counts of this clonotype. The chain is built from TRBV13 and TRBJ1-4; unclear D gene. This CDR3 is built from 17 residues. Germline CDR1 is PRHDT and CDR2 is FYEKMQ (reference sequence). The V gene lost 1 base and the J gene lost 0 bases, with 12 bases spanning the gap. The CDR3 loop reads CASSLASSLATNEKLFF. CDR3 in DNA: TGTGCCAGCAGCTTAGCCAGTTCCCTCGCAACTAATGAAAAACTGTTTTTT.

The chain links TRBV7-2 to TRBJ1-2, with TRBD1 matching over 7 bases. Trimming cost V 6 bases and J 6 bases; bases outside gene matches: 7. Germline V lookup: CDR1 SGHTA, CDR2 FQGNSA. CDR3 length: 13 residues. The CDR3 spells CASSSGGGDGYTF. The CDR3, as DNA: TGTGCCAGCAGTTCAGGGGGAGGGGATGGCTACACCTTC.

In this sample, this clonotype turned up a few times. The V call is TRBV19, the J call TRBJ1-5; 8 nucleotides match TRBD1. CDR1 LNHDA and CDR2 SQIVND come from the germline V gene (reference sequence). V was clipped by 5 bases and J by 7 bases; unmatched bases: 10. This CDR3 comprises 15 residues. DNA of the CDR3: TGTGCCAGTAGTGGGTTCTGGACAGGGAACCAGCCCCAGCATTTT. Amino acids: CASSGFWTGNQPQHF.

This clonotype has only a few counts. The chain is built from TRBV13 and TRBJ2-2; TRBD2 aligns across 14 bases. Germline values: CDR1 PRHDT, CDR2 FYEKMQ (reference sequence). This CDR3 has 15 residues. V gave up 7 bases and J gave up 6 bases; unmatched junction bases: 4. As DNA, the CDR3 is TGTGCCAGCACACCGGGACTAGCGGGAGCCGGGGAGCTGTTTTTT. Amino acid sequence: CASTPGLAGAGELFF.

The chain carries TRBV7-9 and TRBJ2-5; the D gene is possibly TRBD1 (5 bases). Germline CDR1 reads SEHNR; CDR2 reads FQNEAQ (reference sequence). The CDR3 totals 15 residues. Trimming took 5 bases from V and 5 from J, leaving 18 bases between them. CDR3 sequence (DNA): TGTGCCAGCAGCCCCTCTGGGGCGGCTGGGGAGACCCAGTACTTC. Translated, it gives CASSPSGAAGETQYF.

CDR3 coding DNA: TGTGCCAGCAGTCCTTCCAACTCCTGGGGCAATGAGCAGTTCTTC. Its protein product is CASSPSNSWGNEQFF. The chain recombines TRBV27 with TRBJ2-1; D gene uncertain. V was pared by 5 bases and J by 6 bases, with 17 bases between. The germline gives CDR1 MNHEY, CDR2 SMNVEV (reference sequence). The CDR3 totals 15 residues.

In its sample, this clonotype was seen many times. The J gene is TRBJ2-5, the V gene TRBV7-9; TRBD2 aligns across 7 bases. There are 14 residues in the CDR3. Germline V gene lookup returns CDR1 SEHNR and CDR2 FQNEAQ (reference sequence). V lost 2 bases and J lost 3; bases outside the gene matches: 3. This CDR3 reads CASSLPLAEETQYF. The CDR3 DNA follows: TGTGCCAGCAGCTTACCCCTAGCGGAAGAGACCCAGTACTTC.

Many counts were recorded for this clonotype. The chain links TRBV15 to TRBJ1-4; a possible D gene is TRBD1 (6 bases). V was pared by 7 bases and J by 7 bases, with 25 bases between. Looked up from germline, CDR1 is LNHNV and CDR2 is YYDKDF (reference sequence). The CDR3 extends over 17 amino acids. The DNA of the CDR3 is TGTGCCACCAAGGGGTCGGGCAGGGGACTAATAGGTGAAAAACTGTTTTTT. This gives the protein CATKGSGRGLIGEKLFF.

This clonotype has only a few counts. The genes are TRBV19 and TRBJ1-1; D is ambiguous. Looked up from germline, CDR1 is LNHDA and CDR2 is SQIVND (reference sequence). Trimming removed 6 bases at V and 5 bases at J, with 13 bases between. This CDR3 contains 13 residues. The CDR3 nucleotides are TGTGCCAGTAGCCCCTGGAGTAGGACTGAAGCTTTCTTT. Its translation is CASSPWSRTEAFF.

This clonotype was counted between two and nine times. This chain connects TRBV20-1 to TRBJ1-1, with D maybe TRBD1 (5 bases). Germline V gene lookup returns CDR1 DFQATT and CDR2 SNEGSKA (reference sequence). V was shortened by 1 base and J by 5 bases, with 11 bases between the two germline ends. The CDR3 totals 13 residues. The DNA for the CDR3 is TGCAGTGCTAGAGGAGGGGCTGGAACTGAAGCTTTCTTT. This codes for CSARGGAGTEAFF.

The rearrangement uses TRBV4-3 and TRBJ1-5, with 10 bases lining up with TRBD1. V lost 3 bases, J lost 6 bases, and 2 bases stayed unmatched. This CDR3 is 14 amino acids long. Germline CDR1 and CDR2: LGHNA and YSLEER. DNA of the CDR3: TGCGCCAGCAGCCAGGGGACAGGGGTTCAGCCCCAGCATTTT. Encoded protein: CASSQGTGVQPQHF.

The chain recombines TRBV3-1 with TRBJ2-7; the match to TRBD2 covers 7 bases. The germline CDR1 and CDR2 sequences are LGHDT and YNNKEL (reference sequence). The CDR3 totals 13 residues. Germline trimming cut 5 bases from V and 8 bases from J; bases unmatched to any gene: 9. The CDR3 nucleotides are TGTGCCAGCAGCGCCTATGCTAGCGGCAAGCAGTACTTC. Its protein product is CASSAYASGKQYF.

This clonotype appeared a few times. The gene calls are TRBV29-1 and TRBJ1-2; D may be TRBD1 (5 bases). Per germline, CDR1 SQVTM and CDR2 ANQGSEA. The CDR3 loop spans 13 amino acids. Trimming shortened V by 6 bases and J by 5 bases, and 16 bases separated the two germline ends. The CDR3 loop reads CSVRNVGVYGYTF. The CDR3 bases are TGCAGCGTCCGAAATGTGGGGGTTTATGGCTACACCTTC.

This clonotype was found many times. The rearrangement joins TRBV11-2 to TRBJ2-7; D uncertain. CDR1 and CDR2 from the germline V gene are SGHAT and FQNNGV. The CDR3 totals 14 residues. The ends were cut back, 4 bases at V and 2 bases at J, with 12 bases in the middle. The CDR3 DNA reads TGTGCCAGCAGCTCCTCTCGCGGTCCCTACGAGCAGTACTTC. Translation: CASSSSRGPYEQYF. Supplemented by reference TRBV11-2 and TRBJ2-7, the full variable domain reads EAGVAQSPRYKIIEKRQSVAFWCNPISGHATLYWYQQILGQGPKLLIQFQNNGVVDDSQLPKDRFSAERLKGVDSTLKIQPAKLEDSAVYLCASSSSRGPYEQYFGPGTRLTVT.

This clonotype occurred a few times. This rearrangement joins TRBV7-3 to TRBJ2-7; TRBD2 is a possible D gene (6 bases). This CDR3 spans 15 amino acids. V shed 5 bases and J shed 4 bases, with 18 bases lying between them. CDR1 SGHTA and CDR2 FQGTGA come from the germline V gene. The CDR3 here is CASSPGGAAVYEQYF. For the CDR3, the DNA is TGTGCCAGCAGCCCCGGGGGAGCGGCCGTGTACGAGCAGTACTTC.

This clonotype was seen only a few times. This could be a read error, since a much larger clone is one nucleotide away. The rearrangement uses TRBV30 and TRBJ1-1; 7 bases map to TRBD1. The CDR3 consists of 12 residues. Germline V CDR1 and CDR2: GTSNPN, SVGIG (reference sequence). V shed 5 bases and J 1 base; nucleotides not matched to a gene: 1. The CDR3 region is CAWDRENTEAFF. The DNA for the CDR3 is TGTGCCTGGGACAGGGAGAACACTGAAGCTTTCTTT.

This clonotype was found many times. J is TRBJ1-5 and V is TRBV20-1, with a tentative D call TRBD1 (5 bases). The germline gives CDR1 DFQATT, CDR2 SNEGSKA (reference sequence). V lost 3 bases and J lost 2, with 14 bases in between. There are 15 residues in the CDR3. The CDR3 DNA follows: TGCAGTGCTAGTCAAGCAGGGCAGGGCAATCAGCCCCAGCATTTT. The encoded protein is CSASQAGQGNQPQHF.

This clonotype appeared many times. This chain uses TRBV6-5 with TRBJ2-7, with a weak D call TRBD1 (6 bases). Trimming took 0 bases from V and 0 from J, leaving 9 bases between them. The CDR3 runs 15 residues. From germline, CDR1 is MNHEY and CDR2 SVGAGI. As DNA, the CDR3 is TGTGCCAGCAGTTACTCGGGACATCTCTCCTACGAGCAGTACTTC. This encodes CASSYSGHLSYEQYF.

The chain is built from TRBV6-1 and TRBJ2-2; D possibly uses TRBD1 or TRBD2 (6 bases each). Germline-derived CDR1 and CDR2 are MNHNS and SASEGT. The CDR3 length is 13 residues. Deletions cut 7 bases from V and 3 bases from J, with 9 bases between. CDR3 bases: TGTGCCAGCAAGGGGGGTTACACCGGGGAGCTGTTTTTT. Translating it yields CASKGGYTGELFF.

Ten or more counts support this clonotype. J is TRBJ1-2 and V is TRBV6-1; D is undetermined. Trimming shortened V by 6 bases and J by 0 bases, and 14 bases separated the two germline ends. This CDR3 spans 15 amino acids. Germline lookup yields CDR1 MNHNS and CDR2 SASEGT. The CDR3 DNA sequence: TGTGCCAGCAGCTATGAAGTCGATGCTAACTATGGCTACACCTTC. Translated: CASSYEVDANYGYTF.

A word on this clonotype: A read error is possible here, since a much larger clone lies one base away. The chain employs TRBV28 and TRBJ2-5; the D is unclear. The CDR3 consists of 13 residues. Germline V gives CDR1 MDHEN, CDR2 SYDVKM. Trimming shortened V by 4 bases and J by 7 bases, and 13 bases separated the two germline ends. CDR3 sequence (DNA): TGTGCCAGCAGTTCTCAGGACGTAGGGACCCAGTACTTC. It translates to CASSSQDVGTQYF.

The CDR3 nucleotides read TGCAGTGCTAGAGGGGGCGCGAAGAACACTGAAGCTTTCTTT. It is translated as CSARGGAKNTEAFF. The chain carries TRBV20-1 and TRBJ1-1; a possible D gene is TRBD1 (5 bases). Germline V gene data show CDR1 as DFQATT and CDR2 as SNEGSKA (reference sequence). V lost 1 base and J lost 1, with 10 bases in between. The CDR3 spans 14 residues.

The chain uses TRBV30 and TRBJ2-2, with D perhaps given as TRBD1 or TRBD2 (5 bases each). Germline lookup yields CDR1 GTSNPN and CDR2 SVGIG (reference sequence). The length of the CDR3 is 13 residues. V shed 4 bases and J shed 5 bases, with 11 bases lying between them. The CDR3 DNA follows: TGTGCCTGGACCAGGGACGAAACCGGGGAGCTGTTTTTT. It specifies CAWTRDETGELFF.